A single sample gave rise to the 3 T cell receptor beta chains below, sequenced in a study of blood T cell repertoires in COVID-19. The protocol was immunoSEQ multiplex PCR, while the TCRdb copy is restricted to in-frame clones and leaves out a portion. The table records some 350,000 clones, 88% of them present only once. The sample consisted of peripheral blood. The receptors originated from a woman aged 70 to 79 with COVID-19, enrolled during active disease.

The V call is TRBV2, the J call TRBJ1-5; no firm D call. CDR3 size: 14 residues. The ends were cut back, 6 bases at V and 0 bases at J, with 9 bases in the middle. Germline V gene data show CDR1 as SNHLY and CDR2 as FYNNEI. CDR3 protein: CASRDGNSNQPQHF. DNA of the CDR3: TGTGCCAGCAGAGACGGGAATAGCAATCAGCCCCAGCATTTT.

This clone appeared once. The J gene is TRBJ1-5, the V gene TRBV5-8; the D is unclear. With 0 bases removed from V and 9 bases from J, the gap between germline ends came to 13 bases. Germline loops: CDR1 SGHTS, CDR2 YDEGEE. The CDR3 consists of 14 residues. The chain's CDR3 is CASSLGRLLGPQHF. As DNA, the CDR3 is TGTGCCAGCAGCTTGGGCAGGCTCCTCGGGCCCCAGCATTTT.

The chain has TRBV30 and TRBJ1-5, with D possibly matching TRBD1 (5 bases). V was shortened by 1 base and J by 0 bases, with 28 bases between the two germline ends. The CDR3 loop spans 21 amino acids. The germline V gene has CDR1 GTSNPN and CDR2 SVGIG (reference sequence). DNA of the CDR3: TGTGCCTGGAGTGGTAGTAGGGCAGGGTCAAATCCGCCTTATAGCAATCAGCCCCAGCATTTT. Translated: CAWSGSRAGSNPPYSNQPQHF.